This entry is about one T cell receptor beta chain. Its binding antigen is unknown. Within one base of it there is no much larger clone, and no base qualities were kept. This sample was taken from a study of T-cell memory formation after mild COVID-19 (TCRdb year 2021). A note on the overall study: Most TCR sequence clusters were specific to one of the two donors. In a couple of donors, T-cell clones that expanded and contracted after mild COVID-19 were tracked by sequencing TCRalpha and TCRbeta repertoires over time. Two young, previously healthy adult volunteers made up the cohort, one male and one female. Study-level results and caveats: Contracting CD4+ clones turned up mainly in the CM and EM memory subsets, whereas EMRA was where CD8+ clones were enriched. Clones contracting from day 15 to 85 had balanced CD4/CD8 phenotypes, while a second wave expanding from day 15 to 37 was biased towards CD4+. Only two mild cases were covered by the study, and larger cohorts that include severe cases with pre-infection samples were considered necessary. Whether the second-wave clones peaking on day 37 were SARS-CoV-2 specific was not confirmed. Some responding clones were found in pre-infection memory, which suggests that pre-existing cross-reactive memory T cells took part in the SARS-CoV-2 response.

Ficoll-Paque density gradient centrifugation was used to isolate PBMCs. Based on the germline V gene, the CDR1 and CDR2 sequences are SGHRS and YFSETQ. The CDR3 sequence holds 14 residues, the cysteine and phenylalanine included. The only DNA kept is the CDR3, 42 bases in frame from the first base. V lost 4 bases and J lost 7 bases, and the count of bases not matched to a germline gene is 6. TCRdb records Illumina NovaSeq 6000 as the sequencer. TCRalpha and TCRbeta cDNA libraries were constructed by 5'RACE with constant-segment primers, with sample barcodes and unique molecular identifiers being introduced. Trizol reagent was used to extract RNA from every sample. The libraries were amplified in two PCR steps, and the second step added a second sample barcode and Illumina TruSeq adapters. Libraries were sequenced on an Illumina NovaSeq with 2 x 150 bp paired-end reads. Per the source publication's procedure: The reads were demultiplexed and collapsed into UMI-guided consensus sequences using migec v1.2.7. Using mixcr v2.1.11, UMI consensuses were aligned to TRA and TRB V and J templates and then assembled into clonotypes. Clonotypes were classified as expanded or contracted when called significant by both edgeR and NoisET, with noise models trained on biological replicates. edgeR calls used a false discovery rate-adjusted p below 0.01 and a log2 fold-change threshold of 1. As an exploratory analysis of dynamics, max-normalized trajectories of the 1000 most abundant clonotypes were examined with PCA combined with hierarchical clustering. The CD4 or CD8 phenotype of responding clones was assigned using the separately sequenced CD4+ and CD8+ repertoires. TCRdb trimmed public reads at Q25 via fastp, called clones via MiXCR and kept in-frame beta chains. CDR3 protein duplicates are merged, each entry listing the most common genes and DNA. TCRdb, not the original authors, processed these V and J calls. The table for this sample lists just under 150,000 distinct CDR3 sequences; 19% of them were counted only once. Of the sample, around 2.4% falls within the top ten clones.

The clonotype originates from an adult woman who had mild COVID-19 (a few samples of this study predate the infection). The sample titles of this study are shuffled in the database, so cell type and time point are left out; the donor was told from shared clones. The V gene is TRBV5-1 and the J gene is TRBJ2-1; a stretch of 9 junction bases matches TRBD2. Sequencing was carried out using PBMCs or a T cell subset sorted from them (not recorded which). CDR3 protein: CASSGTSLTNEQFF. The nucleotides are TGCGCCAGCAGCGGGACTAGCTTAACGAATGAGCAGTTCTTC.